Reported below is one T cell receptor (beta chain). Its antigen is unknown. This sample was included in a study of T cells after yellow fever vaccination. The germline gives CDR1 LNHNV, CDR2 YYDKDF (reference sequence). The CDR3 has 13 amino acids. The ends were cut back, 0 bases at V and 6 bases at J, with 5 bases in the middle. Findings and limits, study-wide: Post-booster samples contained most primary-vaccination clones (just under 98% CD4, roughly 88% CD8). Only a small proportion of the clonotypes turned up in both the CD4 and the CD8 compartments, likely arising from convergent recombination. The bulk population could contribute abundant contaminating clonotypes to FACS-sorted repertoires.

A universal primer site and UMIs were added as TCR cDNA was made by 5'RACE template switching. Using its own MiXCR run on the 5' RACE reads, TCRdb lists one record per CDR3 protein. The table records 150,000 to 200,000 distinct CDR3 sequences, 8% to 13% of them present only once. Sequencing used CD8+ T cells sorted from PBMCs, obtained 15 days after the yellow fever booster vaccination. This TCR was sampled from a man aged 18 to 35 who received the YFV17D yellow fever vaccine. This sequence joins TRBV15 and TRBJ2-2; D unclear. CDR3 bases: TGTGCCACCAGCAGAGATTTCGCCGGGGAGCTGTTTTTT. It specifies CATSRDFAGELFF.